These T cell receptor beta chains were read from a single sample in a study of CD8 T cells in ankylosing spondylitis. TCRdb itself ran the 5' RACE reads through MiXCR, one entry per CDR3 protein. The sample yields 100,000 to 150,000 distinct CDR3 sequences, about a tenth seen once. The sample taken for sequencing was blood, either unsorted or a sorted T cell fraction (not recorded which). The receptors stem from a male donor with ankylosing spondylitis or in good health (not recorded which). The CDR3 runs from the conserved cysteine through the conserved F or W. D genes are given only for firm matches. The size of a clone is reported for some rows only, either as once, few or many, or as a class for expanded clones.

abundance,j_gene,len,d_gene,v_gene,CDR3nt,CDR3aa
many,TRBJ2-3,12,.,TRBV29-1,TGCAGCGTTGATGAGGGACGGGATACGCAGTATTTT,CSVDEGRDTQYF
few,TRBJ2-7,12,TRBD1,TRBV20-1,TGCAGTGCTAGTAGGGGGCCCTACGAGCAGTACTTC,CSASRGPYEQYF
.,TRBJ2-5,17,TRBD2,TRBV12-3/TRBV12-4,TGTGCCACCAGTTTCGTTTTGTCTAGCGGGAACCAAGAGATCCAGTACTTC,CATSFVLSSGNQEIQYF
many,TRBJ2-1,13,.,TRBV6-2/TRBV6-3,TGTGCCAGCAGTTACTCGGAGGTACGTGAGCAGTTCTTC,CASSYSEVREQFF
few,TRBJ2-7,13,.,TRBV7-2,TGTGCCAGCAGCTTAGAAGGTTCAAACGAGCAGTACTTC,CASSLEGSNEQYF
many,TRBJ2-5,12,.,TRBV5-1,TGCGCCAGCAGCTTGGCTACGGAGACCCAGTACTTC,CASSLATETQYF
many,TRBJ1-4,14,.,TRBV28,TGTGCCAGCAGTTTATCTGGAGAGTGGGAAAAACTGTTTTTT,CASSLSGEWEKLFF
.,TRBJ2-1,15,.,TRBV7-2,TGTGCCAGCAGTAATCGACGAAGCTCCTACAATGAGCAGTTCTTC,CASSNRRSSYNEQFF
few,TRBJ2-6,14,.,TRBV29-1,TGCAGCTCCCTGGGGGGCCCTGGGGCCAACGGCCTGACTTTC,CSSLGGPGANGLTF
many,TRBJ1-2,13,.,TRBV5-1,TGCGCCAGCAGCTTGACGAGTAACTATGGCTACACCTTC,CASSLTSNYGYTF
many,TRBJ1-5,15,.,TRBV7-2,TGTGCCAGCAGCTTAAAGTTTGGCGGCAATCAGCCCCAGCATTTT,CASSLKFGGNQPQHF
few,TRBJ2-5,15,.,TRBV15,TGTGCCACCACTTTCGACTCCCTGGGGGGAGAGACCCAGTACTTC,CATTFDSLGGETQYF
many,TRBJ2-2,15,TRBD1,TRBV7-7,TGTGCCAGCAGCAAGGGACAGGGAAACACCGGGGAGCTGTTTTTT,CASSKGQGNTGELFF
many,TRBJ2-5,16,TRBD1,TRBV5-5,TGTGCCAGCAGCTTCCGGACAGGGGGATATCCGACCCCAAATTACTTC,CASSFRTGGYPTPNYF
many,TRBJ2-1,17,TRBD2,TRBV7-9,TGTGCCAGCAGCTTAGGGACTAGCGGGAGAGTAATATCTGAGCAGTTCTTC,CASSLGTSGRVISEQFF
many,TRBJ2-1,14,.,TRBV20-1,TGCAGTGGTAATCGCGGGATTTACCCCAATGAGCAGTTCTTC,CSGNRGIYPNEQFF
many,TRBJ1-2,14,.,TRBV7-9,TGTGCCAGCAGCTTAGCGCTGGGGGCTGGTGGCTACACCTTC,CASSLALGAGGYTF
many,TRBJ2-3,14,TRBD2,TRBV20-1,TGCAGTGCTAGGTTTAGCGGGAGGACAGATACGCAGTATTTT,CSARFSGRTDTQYF
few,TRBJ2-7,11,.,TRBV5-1,TGCGCCAGCACCAACGGCTACGAGCAGTACTTC,CASTNGYEQYF
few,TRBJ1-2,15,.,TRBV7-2,TGTGCCAGCAGCTTCTATGGGACTGATAACTATGGCTACACCTTC,CASSFYGTDNYGYTF
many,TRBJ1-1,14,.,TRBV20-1,TGCAGTGCTAGATTTGACAGAATGAACACTGAAGCTTTCTTT,CSARFDRMNTEAFF
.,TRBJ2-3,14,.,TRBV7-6,TGTGCCAGCAGCCCAACCGGGAGTGTAGATACGCAGTATTTT,CASSPTGSVDTQYF
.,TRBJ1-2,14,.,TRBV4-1,TGCGCCAGCAGCCAAGTAATCCTGAGCTATGGCTACACCTTC,CASSQVILSYGYTF
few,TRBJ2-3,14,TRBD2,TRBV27,TGTGCCAGCAGTTCGGGACTAGCGGGAGCTTCGCAGTATTTT,CASSSGLAGASQYF
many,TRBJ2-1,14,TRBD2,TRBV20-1,TGCAGTGCTTCCCTCCGGGAGGGGATAAATGAGCAGTTCTTC,CSASLREGINEQFF
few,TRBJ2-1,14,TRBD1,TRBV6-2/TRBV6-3,TGTGCCAGCAGCACCGGGACAGGGAGGTATGAGCAGTTCTTC,CASSTGTGRYEQFF
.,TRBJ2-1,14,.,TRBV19,TGTGCCAGCCAGCCGGAGGTTTCCTACAATGAGCAGTTCTTC,CASQPEVSYNEQFF
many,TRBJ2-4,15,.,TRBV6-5,TGTGCCAGCAGTGACTCATTGGACATACCAAACATTCAGTACTTC,CASSDSLDIPNIQYF
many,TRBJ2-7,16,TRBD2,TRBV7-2,TGTGCCAGCAGCACAGGGACTAGCGGACCGACCTACGAGCAGTACTTC,CASSTGTSGPTYEQYF
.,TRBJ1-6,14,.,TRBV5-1,TGCGCCAGCAGCTTGGTGTGGGGTAATTCACCCCTCCACTTT,CASSLVWGNSPLHF
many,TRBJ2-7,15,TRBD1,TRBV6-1,TGTGCCAGCAGTCTCAACGGACAGGGAGTTTACGAGCAGTACTTC,CASSLNGQGVYEQYF
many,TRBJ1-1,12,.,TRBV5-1,TGCGCCAGCAGCCCCGGACTTCCAGGGGCTTTCTTT,CASSPGLPGAFF
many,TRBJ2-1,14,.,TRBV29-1,TGCAGCGTTGGTGTACCGGGGGTTTACAATGAGCAGTTCTTC,CSVGVPGVYNEQFF
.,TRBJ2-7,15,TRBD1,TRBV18,TGTGCCAGCTCACCAGTAACAGGGGGTTCCTCCGAGCAGTACTTC,CASSPVTGGSSEQYF
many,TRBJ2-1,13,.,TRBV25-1,TGTGCCAGCAGTGCAGACAGGTACAATGAGCAGTTCTTC,CASSADRYNEQFF
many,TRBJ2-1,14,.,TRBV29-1,TGCAGCGTTGCGAGACCCCCCTCCTACAATGAGCAGTTCTTC,CSVARPPSYNEQFF
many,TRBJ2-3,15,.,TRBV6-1,TGTGCCAGCAGTGTTTTGGTGGTAGGCACAGATACGCAGTATTTT,CASSVLVVGTDTQYF
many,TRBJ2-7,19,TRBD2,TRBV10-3,TGTGCCATCAGTGAGTTTGGGACAGACAGACTAGCGGGAGCCTACGAGCAGTACTTC,CAISEFGTDRLAGAYEQYF
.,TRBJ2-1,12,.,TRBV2,TGTGCCAGCAGTGGGGAATACAATGAGCAGTTCTTC,CASSGEYNEQFF
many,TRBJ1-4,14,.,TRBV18,TGTGCCAGCTCACGTCAGGGAGGGAAGGAAAAACTGTTTTTT,CASSRQGGKEKLFF